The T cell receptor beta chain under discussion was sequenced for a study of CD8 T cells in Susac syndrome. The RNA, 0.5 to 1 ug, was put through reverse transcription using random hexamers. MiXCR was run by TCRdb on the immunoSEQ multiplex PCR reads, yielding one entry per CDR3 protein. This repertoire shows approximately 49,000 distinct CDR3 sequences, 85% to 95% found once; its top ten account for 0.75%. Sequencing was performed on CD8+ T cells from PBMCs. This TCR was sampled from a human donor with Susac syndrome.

The CDR3 bases are TGTGCCAGCAGCGCAGGCGGGAGTGGCTACGAGCAGTACTTC. Amino acids: CASSAGGSGYEQYF. This chain joins TRBV11-2 and TRBJ2-7, with 7 bases fitting TRBD2. J was trimmed by 3 bases and V by 5 bases; bases with no gene match: 7. Germline CDR1 reads SGHAT; CDR2 reads FQNNGV. The CDR3 length is 14 residues.